The next 23 T cell receptor beta chains were all read from a single sample in a study of OX40 agonist ivuxolimab in advanced cancers. Some clones are missing from TCRdb's copy, which holds only in-frame ones; the method was immunoSEQ multiplex PCR. The data show tens of thousands of clones, with approximately 90% seen just once and 8.7% held by the top ten. The material sequenced was CD4+ or CD8+ T cells sorted from blood, taken in a trial of the OX40 agonist ivuxolimab. All receptors come from an adult with an advanced solid tumor such as melanoma, head and neck, liver or kidney cancer.

The table lists this clone with a count of one. The chain links TRBV5-6 to TRBJ2-3, with 10 bases lining up with TRBD2. The germline V gene has CDR1 SGHDT and CDR2 YYEEEE. V was clipped by 1 base and J by 4 bases; unmatched bases: 9. CDR3 length: 17 residues. The CDR3 loop reads CASSLTLAGVESDTQYF. The CDR3 DNA sequence: TGTGCCAGCAGCTTGACCCTAGCGGGAGTGGAGTCAGATACGCAGTATTTT.

The chain recombines TRBV7-8 with TRBJ1-2; TRBD1 might be the D (6 bases). The CDR3 spans 13 residues. V was pared by 2 bases and J by 14 bases, with 18 bases between. Germline lookup yields CDR1 SGHVS and CDR2 FQNEAQ. This chain's CDR3 is CASSLIGQTINTF. The CDR3 nucleotides are TGTGCCAGCAGCTTAATTGGACAGACCATTAATACCTTC.

The V gene is TRBV25-1, the J gene TRBJ1-1; 7 bases align to TRBD1. CDR1 MGHDK and CDR2 SYGVNS come from the germline V gene. V was clipped by 6 bases and J by 0 bases; unmatched bases: 4. CDR3 length: 14 amino acids. CDR3 residues: CASRPDRLNTEAFF. The CDR3 DNA is TGTGCCAGCAGGCCGGACAGGCTGAACACTGAAGCTTTCTTT.

The chain couples TRBV7-8 to TRBJ2-7; D ambiguous. Germline lookup yields CDR1 SGHVS and CDR2 FQNEAQ. This CDR3 is built from 14 residues. The V gene lost 1 base and the J gene lost 6 bases, with 13 bases spanning the gap. CDR3 sequence: CASSLDQLTGEQYF. In nucleotides, the CDR3 is TGTGCCAGCAGCTTAGATCAACTAACCGGCGAGCAGTACTTC.

This clone was detected only once. The chain recombines TRBV29-1 with TRBJ2-7, with 7 positions matching TRBD1. Unmatched junction bases numbered 14, after V lost 3 bases and J lost 6 bases. The germline gives CDR1 SQVTM, CDR2 ANQGSEA. This CDR3 is 15 amino acids long. The CDR3 DNA sequence: TGCAGCGTTGAGACTGGTCAGGGGGAGTTTTCCGAGCAGTACTTC. This encodes CSVETGQGEFSEQYF.

This chain connects TRBV13 to TRBJ1-2, with 7 bases lining up with TRBD1. Germline-derived CDR1 and CDR2 are PRHDT and FYEKMQ (reference sequence). The CDR3 consists of 15 residues. V lost 3 bases and J lost 0; bases outside the gene matches: 4. This CDR3 reads CASSFMGTANYGYTF. CDR3 DNA sequence: TGTGCCAGCAGCTTCATGGGGACAGCTAACTATGGCTACACCTTC.

The V gene is TRBV5-4, the J gene TRBJ1-2, with 9 nucleotides matching TRBD1. CDR3 size: 14 residues. CDR1 is SGHNT, CDR2 YYREEE, per germline (reference sequence). V lost 4 bases to trimming and J lost 6 bases; unmatched junction nucleotides: 7. The DNA of the CDR3 is TGTGCCAGCAGCCTCACCGGGACAGGGAATGGCTACACCTTC. Translating gives CASSLTGTGNGYTF. The full variable domain, completed using reference TRBV5-4 and TRBJ1-2, is ETGVTQSPTHLIKTRGQQVTLRCSSQSGHNTVSWYQQALGQGPQFIFQYYREEENGRGNFPPRFSGLQFPNYSSELNVNALELDDSALYLCASSLTGTGNGYTFGSGTRLTVV.

The genes are TRBV4-3 and TRBJ2-1; D possibly corresponds to TRBD2 (6 bases). Germline CDR1 LGHNA, CDR2 YSLEER. V dropped 0 bases and J dropped 4 bases, with 13 bases sitting between them. The CDR3 extends over 16 amino acids. The CDR3 reads CASSQDSSGRYNEQFF. Written as DNA, the CDR3 is TGCGCCAGCAGCCAAGATAGTAGCGGACGTTACAATGAGCAGTTCTTC.

The gene calls are TRBV10-3 and TRBJ1-1; D is ambiguous. CDR3 size: 14 residues. The germline V gene has CDR1 ENHRY and CDR2 SYGVKD. Trimming removed 1 base at V and 1 base at J, with 7 bases between. CDR3 sequence (DNA): TGTGCCATCAGTGAGTTTACAGAGAACACTGAAGCTTTCTTT. It translates to CAISEFTENTEAFF.

V and J are TRBV21-1 and TRBJ1-6; the table's D call of TRBD1 was not tested on the DNA. TRBV21-1 has pseudogene status. CDR3 length equals 13 residues. CDR3 protein: CASSKDQKSPLHF. DNA for the CDR3: TGTGCCAGCAGCAAAGATCAGAAGTCACCCCTCCACTTT.

V usage is TRBV6-6 and J usage is TRBJ2-7; the match to TRBD2 covers 8 bases. This CDR3 is 14 amino acids long. CDR1 and CDR2 (germline): MNHNY, SVGAGI (reference sequence). V gave up 7 bases and J gave up 2 bases; unmatched junction bases: 7. CDR3 sequence: CASTRSGSPYEQYF. As DNA, the CDR3 is TGTGCCAGCACGAGGAGCGGGAGCCCCTACGAGCAGTACTTC.

The CDR3 DNA reads TGTGCCAGCAGCTTAGTAGCCACCATATATTTT. It codes for CASSLVATIYF. The chain recombines TRBV11-2 with TRBJ1-3, with unresolved D. V was cut by 1 base and J by 9 bases, with 4 bases left in between. Germline lookup yields CDR1 SGHAT and CDR2 FQNNGV. The CDR3 runs to 11 residues.

CDR3 nucleotide sequence: TGTGCCAGCAGCCCAACAGGGGCGGGCACTGAAGCTTTCTTT. Translation gives CASSPTGAGTEAFF. This sequence joins TRBV7-6 and TRBJ1-1, with 7 positions matching TRBD1. The CDR3 has 14 residues. J was trimmed by 4 bases and V by 5 bases; bases with no gene match: 7. Germline V gene data show CDR1 as SGHVS and CDR2 as FNYEAQ.

This chain joins TRBV27 and TRBJ2-2; D is undetermined. CDR3 size: 14 residues. Trimming removed 4 bases from V and 6 bases from J, with 12 bases in between. The germline CDR1 and CDR2 sequences are MNHEY and SMNVEV (reference sequence). CDR3 amino acids: CASSSEFSAGELFF. CDR3 sequence (DNA): TGTGCCAGCAGTTCCGAGTTTTCGGCCGGGGAGCTGTTTTTT.

The chain recombines TRBV15 with TRBJ2-3; D gene uncertain. Trimming left V 8 bases short and J 2 bases short, with 17 bases between. Germline-derived CDR1 and CDR2 are LNHNV and YYDKDF (reference sequence). This CDR3 comprises 15 residues. The CDR3 loop is CATSHYSKDTDTQYF. The CDR3 nucleotides read TGTGCCACCTCCCACTACTCAAAAGACACAGATACGCAGTATTTT.

CDR3: CASKENSLSTDTQYF. DNA for the CDR3: TGTGCCAGTAAAGAAAACTCACTTAGCACAGATACGCAGTATTTT. The chain joins TRBV19 to TRBJ2-3; D unresolved. Germline lookup yields CDR1 LNHDA and CDR2 SQIVND (reference sequence). This CDR3 has 15 residues. V lost 7 bases and J 0 bases, leaving 14 bases between the germline ends.

The rearrangement links TRBV9 to TRBJ1-1, with 9 bases that match TRBD1. The V gene's germline CDR1 is SGDLS and CDR2 YYNGEE. The CDR3 consists of 16 residues. After removal of 0 bases from V and 0 bases from J, the junction contained 3 bases not matched to a gene. CDR3 amino acids: CASSVDGTGMNTEAFF. CDR3 nucleotides: TGTGCCAGCAGCGTAGATGGGACAGGGATGAACACTGAAGCTTTCTTT.

The chain's CDR3 is CAWNGGRSEQYF. The CDR3 nucleotides are TGTGCCTGGAACGGCGGGAGGAGCGAGCAGTACTTC. The rearrangement joins TRBV30 to TRBJ2-7, with TRBD2 matching over 8 bases. CDR1 and CDR2 (germline): GTSNPN, SVGIG (reference sequence). The V and J ends lost 4 bases and 6 bases, in that order; junction bases with no gene match: 5. This CDR3 contains 12 residues.

V gene TRBV7-9 combines with J gene TRBJ1-2; 8 bases agree with TRBD1. V gave up 5 bases and J gave up 4 bases; unmatched junction bases: 12. The CDR3 runs to 16 residues. The germline V gene has CDR1 SEHNR and CDR2 FQNEAQ (reference sequence). The DNA of the CDR3 is TGTGCCAGCAGCACCATACAGGACAGGGAAATCTATGGCTACACCTTC. Its protein is CASSTIQDREIYGYTF. Filled out from reference TRBV7-9 and TRBJ1-2, the complete variable domain reads DTGVSQNPRHKITKRGQNVTFRCDPISEHNRLYWYRQTLGQGPEFLTYFQNEAQLEKSRLLSDRFSAERPKGSFSTLEIQRTEQGDSAMYLCASSTIQDREIYGYTFGSGTRLTVV.

This rearrangement joins TRBV5-6 to TRBJ1-5, with D tentatively TRBD1 (6 bases). The CDR3 is 15 residues long. V gave up 4 bases and J gave up 7 bases, with 18 bases separating them. The germline V gene has CDR1 SGHDT and CDR2 YYEEEE. As DNA, the CDR3 is TGTGCCAGCAGCGTGATTCGGGACACGAAGCAGCCCCAGCATTTT. This encodes CASSVIRDTKQPQHF.

The V call is TRBV6-1, the J call TRBJ2-5; D is unresolved. The V gene's germline CDR1 is MNHNS and CDR2 SASEGT. CDR3 length equals 12 residues. V gave up 5 bases and J gave up 7 bases, with 11 bases separating them. The CDR3 region has the DNA TGTGCCAGCAGTAGACCTCACGCGACCCAGTACTTC. As protein: CASSRPHATQYF.

This clone was detected only once. V and J are TRBV30 and TRBJ1-6; TRBD1 might be the D (5 bases). Germline V lookup: CDR1 GTSNPN, CDR2 SVGIG (reference sequence). The CDR3 length is 15 residues. V gave up 8 bases and J gave up 3 bases, with 17 bases separating them. The CDR3 reads CAGGQGDIYNSPLHF. CDR3 sequence (DNA): TGTGCCGGTGGGCAGGGAGATATCTATAATTCACCCCTCCACTTT.

This clone was found once. The chain recombines TRBV6-5 with TRBJ1-1; maybe TRBD1 (5 bases). The V end was cut by 2 bases, the J end by 5 bases, with 12 bases between. CDR1 is MNHEY, CDR2 SVGAGI, per germline. This CDR3 has 14 amino acids. CDR3 in amino acids: CASSYRTGPTEAFF. The CDR3 DNA reads as TGTGCCAGCAGTTACAGGACGGGGCCAACTGAAGCTTTCTTT.